This T cell receptor beta chain stems from a study of metastatic and nonmetastatic thyroid tumors. Study-wide results and caveats: It was reported that TCR beta diversity was significantly higher in malignant thyroid tumors than benign nodules, in blood and tumor.

Per the original data handling: What underpinned the distant-metastasis classifier for papillary thyroid cancer was the set of CDR3 differences across clinicopathological groups. TCRdb re-processed the PCR reads through MiXCR. These V and J calls originate from TCRdb's pipeline instead of the authors' own analysis. The sample yields 35,000 to 45,000 clones, under 4% seen once. Patients had received no treatment of any kind before thyroid surgery. In germline, CDR1 is LGHDT, CDR2 YNNKEL (reference sequence). The V segment lost 1 base and the J segment 3 bases; nucleotides outside the gene matches: 8. CDR3 length: 16 amino acids. Of note for this clone: Its antigen is as yet unknown.

The rearrangement joins TRBV3-1 to TRBJ2-7; 8 bases match TRBD1. The sample consisted of blood. This TCR was sampled from a female donor with papillary thyroid cancer or a benign thyroid nodule (not recorded which). Some clones in this sample may be carry-over from other donors' samples. This CDR3 is CASSQGAGQVVYEQYF. The CDR3, as DNA: TGTGCCAGCAGCCAAGGGGCGGGACAGGTTGTCTACGAGCAGTACTTC.